These 2 T cell receptor beta chains came from one sample sequenced in a study of blood T cell repertoires in COVID-19. Libraries were prepared by immunoSEQ multiplex PCR; TCRdb keeps only in-frame clonotypes and omits some of them. This table has 15,000 to 20,000 clones, almost 85% appearing once. The sequenced sample consisted of peripheral blood. The receptors here all came from a woman in her seventies with active COVID-19.

In this sample, this clone turned up once. The chain couples TRBV9 to TRBJ2-1; 10 positions agree with TRBD2. V gave up 3 bases and J gave up 9 bases; unmatched junction bases: 6. The V gene's germline CDR1 is SGDLS and CDR2 YYNGEE. The CDR3 extends over 14 amino acids. The CDR3 region is CASSARTSGGEQFF. The CDR3 region has the DNA TGTGCCAGCAGCGCCCGGACTAGCGGAGGTGAGCAGTTCTTC.

This chain connects TRBV29-1 to TRBJ1-1; no clear D gene. The germline V gene encodes CDR1 SQVTM and CDR2 ANQGSEA. The length of the CDR3 is 12 residues. The V gene lost 7 bases and the J gene lost 5 bases, with 14 bases spanning the gap. CDR3 sequence (DNA): TGCAGCGGTCTTCGACGGGGAACTGAAGCTTTCTTT. It encodes CSGLRRGTEAFF.